The present TCR beta chain was sequenced within a study of T cell clonotyping in hematopoietic cell transplantation. Looking at the study overall: Recipient samples before transplant were obtained post-cytoreduction. Overall study findings and caveats: Recipient TCR diversity dropped after transplant; expanded clonotypes rose from day 30 to 180. No sorting was done, leaving CD4 and CD8 contributions mixed.

The germline CDR1 and CDR2 sequences are SEHNR and FQNEAQ (reference sequence). The CDR3 sequence is 14 residues long. With V trimmed by 10 bases and J by 4 bases, 12 bases remained unmatched. Profiling relied on immunoSEQ multiplex PCR, and the TCRdb table lists in-frame clones only, not all of them. Among about 10,000 clones listed, around 90% were seen once. The time point here: recipient sample about 28 days before transplant, after cytoreduction. Samples: about 28 days before transplant, then days 30, 100 and 180 after. This clone was counted between two and nine times. Antigen specificity is unknown.

The rearrangement uses TRBV7-9 and TRBJ2-5, with 7 bases fitting TRBD1. The source is a woman in her forties or fifties with chronic myeloid leukemia. Some clones in this sample may be carry-over from other donors' samples. The specimen was peripheral blood mononuclear cells, collected before stem cell transplant. CDR3 sequence reads: CATEAPNRGETQYF. In nucleotides, the CDR3 is TGTGCCACCGAAGCGCCTAACAGGGGAGAGACCCAGTACTTC. The entire variable domain, with the rest obtained from reference TRBV7-9 and TRBJ2-5, is as follows: DTGVSQNPRHKITKRGQNVTFRCDPISEHNRLYWYRQTLGQGPEFLTYFQNEAQLEKSRLLSDRFSAERPKGSFSTLEIQRTEQGDSAMYLCATEAPNRGETQYFGPGTRLLVL.